Listed below are T cell receptor beta chains from one sample, sequenced in a study of technical replicates of blood from a few donors. Generated by immunoSEQ multiplex PCR, the TCRdb table keeps only in-frame clones and is missing some. The profile covers 80,000 to 85,000 clones, with 89% appearing a single time and 0.41% taken by the ten largest. The sample consisted of T cells isolated from PBMCs. These receptors were collected from a human donor in good health. Each CDR3 is given with its conserved first and last residue. The order of the fields is D gene, V gene, clone size, J gene, CDR3 protein, CDR3 DNA. A D gene is named only where the DNA matches it firmly. Clone size, where shown, is once, few, many, or a class for clones that have expanded.

-	TRBV11-2	-	TRBJ2-2	CASRYDIGAGELFF	TGTGCCAGCAGATATGACATCGGCGCCGGGGAGCTGTTTTTT
TRBD2	TRBV7-8	once	TRBJ2-3	CASSWGLADTDTQYF	TGTGCCAGCAGCTGGGGACTAGCGGACACAGATACGCAGTATTTT
TRBD1	TRBV6-1	once	TRBJ1-5	CASRKTGGASQPQHF	TGTGCCAGCAGAAAAACAGGGGGCGCAAGTCAGCCCCAGCATTTT
-	TRBV7-6	-	TRBJ1-1	CASSLGVVSEAFF	TGTGCCAGCAGCTTAGGAGTTGTTTCTGAAGCTTTCTTT
TRBD1	TRBV19	-	TRBJ1-5	CASKTGQGSNQPQHF	TGTGCCAGTAAGACAGGGCAGGGGAGCAATCAGCCCCAGCATTTT
-	TRBV2	once	TRBJ2-1	CASQGFLAYNEQFF	TGTGCCAGCCAGGGGTTTTTAGCCTACAATGAGCAGTTCTTC
TRBD1	TRBV27	-	TRBJ1-5	CASSPSTGEANQPQHF	TGTGCCAGCAGTCCCTCGACAGGGGAGGCCAATCAGCCCCAGCATTTT
-	TRBV4-3	-	TRBJ2-1	CASSQDLTAEQFF	TGCGCCAGCAGCCAAGATTTAACAGCCGAGCAGTTCTTC
-	TRBV14	-	TRBJ2-7	CASSTILGDSYYEQYF	TGTGCCAGCAGCACCATTCTGGGGGACTCTTACTACGAGCAGTACTTC
-	TRBV2	-	TRBJ2-5	CASSSLQTQYF	TGTGCCAGCAGCTCTCTACAGACCCAGTACTTC
-	TRBV19	-	TRBJ2-3	CASSIRGDTQYF	TGTGCCAGTAGTATACGAGGAGATACGCAGTATTTT
-	TRBV11-3	-	TRBJ1-1	CASSPDRRGTEAFF	TGTGCCAGCAGCCCGGACCGTAGGGGCACTGAAGCTTTCTTT
TRBD1	TRBV14	-	TRBJ1-2	CASSQEPGGGIYGYTF	TGTGCCAGCAGCCAAGAACCAGGGGGCGGAATCTATGGCTACACCTTC
-	TRBV4-1	-	TRBJ1-1	CASSHSLTGEAFF	TGCGCCAGCAGCCATAGTCTGACAGGTGAAGCTTTCTTT
TRBD1	TRBV7-9	-	TRBJ1-6	CASSATNRGPDNSPLHF	TGTGCCAGCAGCGCGACTAACAGGGGGCCGGATAATTCACCCCTCCACTTT
-	TRBV4-1	-	TRBJ1-2	CASSQKGVEQGILYGYTF	TGCGCCAGCAGCCAAAAGGGGGTAGAACAGGGAATTCTTTATGGCTACACCTTC
TRBD2	TRBV7-2	-	TRBJ2-3	CASSWYGRVTDTQYF	TGTGCCAGCAGCTGGTACGGGAGGGTCACAGATACGCAGTATTTT
-	TRBV16	-	TRBJ2-2	CASSPAGITGELFF	TGTGCCAGCAGCCCGGCGGGAATCACCGGGGAGCTGTTTTTT
-	TRBV25-1	-	TRBJ2-1	CASSDGRRANEQFF	TGTGCCAGCAGTGATGGTAGGAGAGCCAATGAGCAGTTCTTC
TRBD2	TRBV2	-	TRBJ2-3	CASSATSGRPGDTQYF	TGTGCCAGCAGCGCCACTAGCGGGAGGCCAGGAGATACGCAGTATTTT
-	TRBV9	-	TRBJ2-3	CASQGKTDTQYF	TGTGCCAGCCAGGGAAAAACAGATACGCAGTATTTT
-	TRBV7-9	-	TRBJ2-1	CASSLRLAIHNEQFF	TGTGCCAGCAGCTTGCGACTGGCAATTCACAATGAGCAGTTCTTC
TRBD2	TRBV7-9	-	TRBJ2-3	CASSLASGPTDTQYF	TGTGCCAGCAGCTTAGCTAGCGGGCCCACAGATACGCAGTATTTT